This T cell receptor (beta chain) is drawn from a study of cytomegalovirus exposure and HLA in healthy donors. With 60 Vbeta and 13 Jbeta primers, the PCR was carried out. Data came from immunoSEQ multiplex PCR; TCRdb stores just in-frame clones and leaves some out. The data contain 80,000 or so clones, 75% to 80% of them singletons. Only a few counts were recorded for this clone. Sequenced sample: PBMCs. This clonotype was sampled from a man aged 40-49 years in good health and CMV-seronegative.

In nucleotides, the CDR3 is TGTGCCACCAGCAGAGATAACAGGGTCGATCAGCCCCAGCATTTT. Amino acids: CATSRDNRVDQPQHF. The J gene is TRBJ1-5, the V gene TRBV15; possible D gene TRBD1, 6 bases. This CDR3 contains 15 residues. The V end lost 0 bases, the J end lost 5 bases, and 11 bases lay between the germline ends. Germline CDR1 and CDR2: LNHNV and YYDKDF (reference sequence).